This T cell receptor beta chain is drawn from a study of T cells in Graves' hyperthyroidism and ophthalmopathy. Germline V CDR1 and CDR2: SGHDN, FVKESK. The CDR3 has 13 amino acids. Trimming stripped 2 bases from V and 2 bases from J, with 7 bases between. Amplified TCR beta CDR3 regions derived from RNA transcripts. The HTBI primer set drove a first-round RT-PCR of the TCR CDR3. TCRdb itself ran the multiplex PCR reads through MiXCR, one entry per CDR3 protein. Found here are about 640,000 distinct CDR3 sequences, roughly 14% of them singletons; the top ten hold roughly an eighth. This clonotype was detected many times.

The sequence derives from a woman in her forties or fifties with Graves' ophthalmopathy. This chain joins TRBV14 and TRBJ2-7; D uncertain. Sequencing used blood. CDR3 coding DNA: TGTGCCAGCAGCCAATATCTGACCTACGAGCAGTACTTC. Translating it yields CASSQYLTYEQYF.